This TCR beta chain appears in the sequencing data of a study of T cell changes during pregnancy in multiple sclerosis. In its sample, this clone was seen once. The trim removed 6 bases at V and 2 bases at J, leaving 10 bases unmatched. The CDR3 contains 15 residues. Sequenced by immunoSEQ multiplex PCR; TCRdb stores in-frame clones only, minus some. Of 50,000 or so clones listed, more than 80% are singletons. The chain carries TRBV23-1 and TRBJ2-7; 7 bases line up with TRBD1. TRBV23-1 is classed as an ORF, of uncertain function. The source of this sequence is a female donor in good health, enrolled as a control in a pregnancy study. The sequences come from CD4+ T cells from peripheral blood mononuclear cells, collected after pregnancy. DNA of the CDR3: TGCGCCAGCAGAGCAACAGGGGACACCGCCTACGAGCAGTACTTC. It translates to CASRATGDTAYEQYF.